Sequencing of this T cell receptor (beta chain) was carried out in a study of regulatory T cells in long-lasting Graves disease. This clonotype was detected ten times or more. Its antigen is not known. As to time point: newly diagnosed GD, antithyroid drugs for less than 3 months. The TCR library was made from RNA extracted from PBMCs. Relying on iRepertoire HTBI primers and Arm-PCR of CDR3 regions, the team built TCR beta libraries. TCRdb re-derived calls from the multiplex PCR reads in MiXCR, one entry per CDR3 protein. The data contain hundreds of thousands of distinct CDR3 sequences, roughly 15% of them singletons. V was pared by 0 bases and J by 4 bases, with 9 bases of the junction left unmatched. The germline gives CDR1 SGHRS, CDR2 YFSETQ. The CDR3 runs 17 residues. Notes on the study in general: TCR diversity was lower in persistent than newly diagnosed Graves' disease.

The same sample was also used in a study of T cells in Graves' hyperthyroidism and ophthalmopathy. This second study says: Uncontrolled infection, other autoimmune disease, pregnancy or lactation led to exclusion.

The sequencing here drew on peripheral blood mononuclear cells (PBMCs), taken at new diagnosis, from a patient treated with antithyroid drugs. V gene TRBV5-1 combines with J gene TRBJ2-1, with 8 bases that match TRBD2. This TCR was recovered from a woman aged 25-40 years with Graves disease. The DNA of the CDR3 is TGCGCCAGCAGCTTGGCCGGTGAACTAGCGGTATACAATGAGCAGTTCTTC. This codes for CASSLAGELAVYNEQFF.